These 12 T cell receptor beta chains were sequenced from one sample in a study of CXCR3-negative and CXCR3-positive naive CD8 T cells. Libraries were UMI-labeled 5' RACE TRB cDNA. Reprocessing the 5' RACE reads, TCRdb reports a single entry for every CDR3 protein and omits DNA. This sample's table has tens of thousands of distinct CDR3 sequences. The sequencing sample was made of naive CXCR3- CD8+ T cells from blood. Specified subset: CD45RO-CCR7+CD27+CD95- naive CD8+ T cells lacking CXCR3 (TNR3-). Receptor source: a human donor in good health. Some clones in this sample may be carry-over from other donors' samples.

The chain employs TRBV14 and TRBJ2-7; absent DNA, TCRdb's TRBD1 call cannot be checked. Germline CDR1 is SGHDN and CDR2 is FVKESK. This CDR3 region has 15 residues. CDR3 loop: CASSPWRGIEYEQYF.

V gene TRBV2 combines with J gene TRBJ1-1. Germline V CDR1 and CDR2: SNHLY, FYNNEI. The CDR3 consists of 16 residues. CDR3 sequence: CASSEALRVGDTEAFF.

CDR3 residues: CASKAGPVPFF. This sequence joins TRBV19 and TRBJ2-1; there is no DNA to check the TCRdb D call of TRBD2. CDR1 LNHDA and CDR2 SQIVND come from the germline V gene (reference sequence). The CDR3 extends over 11 amino acids.

V usage is TRBV5-1 and J usage is TRBJ2-7; TCRdb picks TRBD2, but there is no DNA to check that call. The CDR3 runs 14 residues. Germline assignment: CDR1 SGHRS and CDR2 YFSETQ. CDR3 amino acids: CASRGGDRSYEQYF.

The genes are TRBV27 and TRBJ2-7; TCRdb outputs TRBD1, but without DNA this stays unchecked. CDR3 length equals 16 residues. Per the germline V gene, CDR1 is MNHEY and CDR2 is SMNVEV (reference sequence). The CDR3 protein is CASSSLVAEIPYEQYF.

CDR3 region: CSARGRKETEAFF. This sequence joins TRBV20-1 and TRBJ1-1; TCRdb reports TRBD1, a call that lacks DNA to check it against. The CDR3 spans 13 residues. The germline V gene has CDR1 DFQATT and CDR2 SNEGSKA (reference sequence).

This chain links TRBV29-1 with TRBJ2-5; absent DNA, TCRdb's TRBD2 call cannot be checked. Germline CDR1 reads SQVTM; CDR2 reads ANQGSEA. This CDR3 has 17 amino acids. This chain's CDR3 is CSVEGGLAGTSQETQYF. Looking up the rest from reference TRBV29-1 and TRBJ2-5 gives the full variable domain: SAVISQKPSRDICQRGTSLTIQCQVDSQVTMMFWYRQQPGQSLTLIATANQGSEATYESGFVIDKFPISRPNLTFSTLTVSNMSPEDSSIYLCSVEGGLAGTSQETQYFGPGTRLLVL.

V is TRBV29-1 and J is TRBJ1-2. CDR1 and CDR2 (germline): SQVTM, ANQGSEA. This CDR3 spans 12 amino acids. CDR3 residues: CSVEEGIYGYTF.

This rearrangement joins TRBV14 to TRBJ2-7; TCRdb's assignment of TRBD2 cannot be checked, as there is no DNA. The V gene's germline CDR1 is SGHDN and CDR2 FVKESK. The CDR3 covers 13 residues. CDR3 region: CASREGGSYEQYF.

V and J are TRBV4-3 and TRBJ2-2. Germline CDR1 reads LGHNA; CDR2 reads YSLEER. This CDR3 is 14 amino acids long. The CDR3 loop reads CASSPPMATGELFF.

The chain links TRBV7-2 to TRBJ2-1; with no DNA, the TCRdb D assignment of TRBD2 cannot be verified. Germline CDR1 is SGHTA and CDR2 is FQGNSA. The CDR3 consists of 13 residues. The CDR3 sequence: CASSQGLAFEQFF.

V is TRBV3-1 and J is TRBJ2-1; there is no DNA to check the TCRdb D call of TRBD2. The CDR3 is 20 residues long. CDR1 LGHDT and CDR2 YNNKEL come from the germline V gene (reference sequence). The CDR3 spells CASSPGPGLAGRSSYNEQFF.